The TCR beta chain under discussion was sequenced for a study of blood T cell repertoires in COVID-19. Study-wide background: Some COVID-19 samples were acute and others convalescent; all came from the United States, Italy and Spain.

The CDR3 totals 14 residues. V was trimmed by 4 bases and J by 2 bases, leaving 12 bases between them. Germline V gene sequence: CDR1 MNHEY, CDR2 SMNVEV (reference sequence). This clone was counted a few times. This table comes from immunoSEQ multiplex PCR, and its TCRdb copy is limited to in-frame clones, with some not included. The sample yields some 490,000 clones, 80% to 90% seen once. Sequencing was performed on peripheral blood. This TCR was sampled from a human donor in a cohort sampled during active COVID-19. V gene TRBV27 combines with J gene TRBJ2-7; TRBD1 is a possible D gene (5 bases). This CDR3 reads CASSYGHGPYEQYF. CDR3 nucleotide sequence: TGTGCCAGCAGTTATGGACACGGGCCCTACGAGCAGTACTTC.